The clone carrying this TCR beta chain has more than one count but fewer than ten. Its target is not known. The CDR3 has 11 residues. Germline V gene lookup returns CDR1 SNHLY and CDR2 FYNNEI. Trimming pared 6 bases from V and 7 bases from J, leaving 9 bases between. These data belong to a study of radiation and T cells in renal cell carcinoma. General study results and limits: No pretreatment tumor biopsies were available for baseline clonotypes. From baseline, blood top tumor clonotypes peaked at 2 weeks post-radiation.

Described time point: baseline pretreatment blood. Stated treatment: 15 Gy SBRT to primary tumor, nephrectomy 4 weeks later. Blood was sampled at baseline, 2 weeks and 4 weeks after SBRT. Clear cell pathology was present in this patient's renal cell carcinoma. The assay was immunoSEQ multiplex PCR, and TCRdb's table has in-frame clones only and misses some. Among about 160,000 clones listed, about 85% were seen once. The clonotype was recovered from a woman in her seventies with renal cell carcinoma. This sample comprised blood, obtained from a patient whose treatment included radiotherapy and nephrectomy. The J gene is TRBJ1-1, the V gene TRBV2; D gene uncertain. The chain's CDR3 is CASSGMNEAFF. The CDR3 nucleotides are TGTGCCAGCAGCGGGATGAATGAAGCTTTCTTT.